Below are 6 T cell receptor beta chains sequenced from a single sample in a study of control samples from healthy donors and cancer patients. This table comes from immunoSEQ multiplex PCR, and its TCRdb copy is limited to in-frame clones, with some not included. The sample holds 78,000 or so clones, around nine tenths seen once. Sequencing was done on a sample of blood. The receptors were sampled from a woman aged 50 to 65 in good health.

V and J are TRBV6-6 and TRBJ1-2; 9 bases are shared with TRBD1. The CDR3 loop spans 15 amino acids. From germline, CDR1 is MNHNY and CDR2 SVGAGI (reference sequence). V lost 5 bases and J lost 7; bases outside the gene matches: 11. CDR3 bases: TGTGCCAGCAGTGTACCGGGACAGGGCATCTCTGGCTACACCTTC. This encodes CASSVPGQGISGYTF.

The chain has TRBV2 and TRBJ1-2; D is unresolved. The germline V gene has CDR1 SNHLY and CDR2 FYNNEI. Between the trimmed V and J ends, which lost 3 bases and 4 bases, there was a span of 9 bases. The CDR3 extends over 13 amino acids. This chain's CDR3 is CASSDPGAYGYTF. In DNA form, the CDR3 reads TGTGCCAGCAGTGACCCGGGAGCCTATGGCTACACCTTC.

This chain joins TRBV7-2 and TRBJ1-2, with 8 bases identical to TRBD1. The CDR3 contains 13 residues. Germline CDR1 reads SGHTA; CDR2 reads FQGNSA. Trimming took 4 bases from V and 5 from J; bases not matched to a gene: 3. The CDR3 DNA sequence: TGTGCCAGCAGCTCGACAGGGGCGTATGGCTACACCTTC. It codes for CASSSTGAYGYTF.

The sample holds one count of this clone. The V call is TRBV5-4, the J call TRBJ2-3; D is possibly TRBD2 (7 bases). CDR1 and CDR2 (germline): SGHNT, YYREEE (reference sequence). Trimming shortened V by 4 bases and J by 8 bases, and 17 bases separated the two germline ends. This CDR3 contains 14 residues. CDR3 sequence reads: CASSPEGGAGTQYF. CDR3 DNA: TGTGCCAGCAGCCCCGAGGGGGGGGCAGGTACGCAGTATTTT.

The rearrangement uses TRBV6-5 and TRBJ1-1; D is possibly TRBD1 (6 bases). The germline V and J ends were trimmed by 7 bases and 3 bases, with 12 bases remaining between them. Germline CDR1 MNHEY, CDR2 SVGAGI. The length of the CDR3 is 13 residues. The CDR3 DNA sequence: TGTGCCAGCACTAAACCAGGGGACACTGAAGCTTTCTTT. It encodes CASTKPGDTEAFF.

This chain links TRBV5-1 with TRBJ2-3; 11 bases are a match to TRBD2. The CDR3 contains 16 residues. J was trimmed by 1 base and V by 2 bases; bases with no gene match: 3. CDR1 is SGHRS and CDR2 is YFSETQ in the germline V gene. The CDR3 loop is CASSLLAGDGTDTQYF. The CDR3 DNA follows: TGCGCCAGCAGCTTACTAGCGGGGGATGGCACAGATACGCAGTATTTT.